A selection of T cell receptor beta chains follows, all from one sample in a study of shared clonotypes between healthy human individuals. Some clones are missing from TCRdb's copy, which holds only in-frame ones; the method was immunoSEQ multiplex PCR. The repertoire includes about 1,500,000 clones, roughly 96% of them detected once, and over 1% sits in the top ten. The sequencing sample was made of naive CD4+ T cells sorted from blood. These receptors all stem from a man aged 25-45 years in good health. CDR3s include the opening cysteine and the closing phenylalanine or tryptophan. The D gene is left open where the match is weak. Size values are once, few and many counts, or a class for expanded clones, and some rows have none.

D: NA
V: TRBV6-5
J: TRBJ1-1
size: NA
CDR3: CASSYPSNTEAFF

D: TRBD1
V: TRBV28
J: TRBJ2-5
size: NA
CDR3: CASRRQGEETQYF

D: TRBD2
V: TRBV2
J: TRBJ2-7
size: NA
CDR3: CASRFGGAHEQYF

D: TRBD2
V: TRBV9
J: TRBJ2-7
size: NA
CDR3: CASSVGTSIDEQYF

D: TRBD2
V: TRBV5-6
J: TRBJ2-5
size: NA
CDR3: CASSLAGASGSIQETQYF

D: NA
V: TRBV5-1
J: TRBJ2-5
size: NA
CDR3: CASSDWALQETQYF

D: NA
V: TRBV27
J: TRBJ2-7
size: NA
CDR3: CASSPSKPYEQYF

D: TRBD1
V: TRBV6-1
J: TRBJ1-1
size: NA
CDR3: CASSEHRGNPTPEAFF

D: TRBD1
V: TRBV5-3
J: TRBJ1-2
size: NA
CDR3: CARSLDGQEGYTF

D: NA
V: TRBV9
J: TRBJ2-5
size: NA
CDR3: CASSVVPQAPGGRGGETQYF

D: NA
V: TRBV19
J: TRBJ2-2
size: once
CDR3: CASISGRVITGELFF

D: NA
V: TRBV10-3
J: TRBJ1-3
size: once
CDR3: CAISGAGGGNTIYF

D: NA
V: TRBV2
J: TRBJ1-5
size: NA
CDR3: CASSESGVSNQPQHF

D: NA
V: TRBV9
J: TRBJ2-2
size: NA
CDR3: CASSVDLGSGAGELFF

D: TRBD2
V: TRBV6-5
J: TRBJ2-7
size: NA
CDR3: CASSSGLAGGRPEQYF

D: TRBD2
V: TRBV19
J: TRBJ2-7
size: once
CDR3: CASSTTGTSGAYEQYF

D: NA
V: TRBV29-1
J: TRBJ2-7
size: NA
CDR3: CSVGGRASYEQYF

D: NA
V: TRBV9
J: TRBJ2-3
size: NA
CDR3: CASSVSGDSDTQYF

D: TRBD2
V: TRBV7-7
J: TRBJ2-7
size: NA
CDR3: CASSPGLAGSEQYF

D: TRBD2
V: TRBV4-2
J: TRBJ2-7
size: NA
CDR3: CASSPSSGSLSYEQYF

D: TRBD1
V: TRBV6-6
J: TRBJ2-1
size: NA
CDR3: CASRLPDRQDEQFF

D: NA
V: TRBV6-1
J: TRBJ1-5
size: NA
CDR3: CASSDTGYFQPQHF

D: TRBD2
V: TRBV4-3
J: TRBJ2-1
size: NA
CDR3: CASSQAWSGGRIHNEQFF

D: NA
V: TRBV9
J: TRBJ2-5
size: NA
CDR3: CASSPYLRETQYF

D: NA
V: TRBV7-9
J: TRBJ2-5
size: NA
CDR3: CASSLTRRETQYF

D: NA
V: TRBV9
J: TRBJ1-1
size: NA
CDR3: CASTGARNTEAFF

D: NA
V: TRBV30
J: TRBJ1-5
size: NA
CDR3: CAWTPDSHNQPQHF

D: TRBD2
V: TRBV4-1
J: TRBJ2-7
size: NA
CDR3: CASSRQQDGRPEQYF

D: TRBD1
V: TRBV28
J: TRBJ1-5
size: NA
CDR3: CASRPGGDSNQPQHF

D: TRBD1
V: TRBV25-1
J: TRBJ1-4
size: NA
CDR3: CASSDPGQGDWKLFF

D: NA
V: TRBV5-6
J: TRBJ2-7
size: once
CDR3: CASSLNYEQYF

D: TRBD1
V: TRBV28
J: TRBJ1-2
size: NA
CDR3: CASSLGPWTGGGYTF

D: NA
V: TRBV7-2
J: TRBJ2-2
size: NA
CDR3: CASSHETGELFF

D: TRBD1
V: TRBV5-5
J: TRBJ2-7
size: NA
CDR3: CASSLGQARSYEQYF

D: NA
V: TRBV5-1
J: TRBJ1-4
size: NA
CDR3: CASSSGSTNEKLFF

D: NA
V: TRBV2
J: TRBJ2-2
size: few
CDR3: CASSEMGGELFF

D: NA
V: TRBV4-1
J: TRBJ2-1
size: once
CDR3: CASSQETTRYNEQFF

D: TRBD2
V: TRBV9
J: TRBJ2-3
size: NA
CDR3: CASSGAPKLAWGTDTQYF

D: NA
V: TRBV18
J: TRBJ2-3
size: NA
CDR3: CASSPGTTDTQYF

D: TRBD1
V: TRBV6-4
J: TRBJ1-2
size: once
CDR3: CASRSGQGNYGYTF

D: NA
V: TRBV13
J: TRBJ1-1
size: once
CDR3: CASSLHPPGYRTLNTEAFF

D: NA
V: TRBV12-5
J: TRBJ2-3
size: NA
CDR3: CASGMGAVTDTQYF

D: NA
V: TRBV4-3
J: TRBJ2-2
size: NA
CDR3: CASSLDGTGELFF

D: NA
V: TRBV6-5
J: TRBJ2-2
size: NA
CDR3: CASSYVVPGELFF

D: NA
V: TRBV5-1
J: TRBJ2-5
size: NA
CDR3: CASGQASEGETQYF

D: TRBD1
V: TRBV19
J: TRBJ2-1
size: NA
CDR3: CASSGQAYNEQFF

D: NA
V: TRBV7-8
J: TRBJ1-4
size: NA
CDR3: CASSPMGGATNEKLFF

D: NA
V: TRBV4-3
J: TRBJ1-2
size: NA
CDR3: CASSQVGDWYGYTF

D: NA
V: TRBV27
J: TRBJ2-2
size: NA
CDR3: CASSLGNTGELFF

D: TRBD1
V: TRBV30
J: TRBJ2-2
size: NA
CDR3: CAGVDREGGTGELFF

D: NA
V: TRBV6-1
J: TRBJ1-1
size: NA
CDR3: CAITRQLNTEAFF

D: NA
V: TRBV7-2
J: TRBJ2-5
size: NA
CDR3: CASSLAGVFETQYF

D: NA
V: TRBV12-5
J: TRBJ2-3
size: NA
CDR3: CASGLGTRLSTDTQYF

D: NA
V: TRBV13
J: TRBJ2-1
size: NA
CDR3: CASSVAFPINDEQFF

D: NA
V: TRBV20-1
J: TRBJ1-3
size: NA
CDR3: CSARAQNTIYF

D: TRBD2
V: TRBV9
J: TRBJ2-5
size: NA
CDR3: CASSVATSGRAGETQYF

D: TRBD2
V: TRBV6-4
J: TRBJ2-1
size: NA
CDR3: CATETSGRAGEQFF

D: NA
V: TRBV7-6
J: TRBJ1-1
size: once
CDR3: CASRLGGGRWNTEAFF

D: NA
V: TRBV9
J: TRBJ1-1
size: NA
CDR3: CASSVVTANTEAFF